The T cell receptor beta chain described here comes from a study of blood T cell repertoires in COVID-19. For the study at large: Samples came from the United States, Italy and Spain, spanning acute and convalescent COVID-19. Nucleic acid was either cDNA or gDNA, and it came from T cells, B-cell-depleted T cells, or PBMCs.

The Seattle patients, enrolled during active infection, were followed longitudinally. The CDR3 runs to 13 residues. V was pared by 3 bases and J by 7 bases, with 9 bases between. In the study's own analysis: Amplification of reference gene primers was used by the study to estimate nucleated cell counts. Profiling relied on immunoSEQ multiplex PCR, and the TCRdb table lists in-frame clones only, not all of them. D and trimming come from the DNA, and the V and J calls and clone size come from that table. In the table there are some 300,000 clones, around 90% of which are singletons. This TCR was sampled from a woman in her forties with COVID-19, enrolled during active disease. The sequenced sample was peripheral blood. The rearrangement joins TRBV12-3 or TRBV12-4 to TRBJ2-2; no clear D gene. The chain's CDR3 is CASSFQRLGELFF. DNA for the CDR3: TGTGCCAGCAGTTTTCAGAGACTCGGGGAGCTGTTTTTT.